This T cell receptor (beta chain) was captured in a study of PD-1 blockade in mismatch repair-deficient tumors. The protocol was immunoSEQ multiplex PCR, while the TCRdb copy is restricted to in-frame clones and leaves out a portion. The sample has under 20,000 clones, roughly 82% seen once. With 0 bases clipped from V and 1 base from J, the junction kept 15 bases outside the gene matches. Germline CDR1 and CDR2: MGHRA and YSYEKL. The CDR3 has 22 amino acids. This specimen consisted of PBMCs, obtained 52 weeks after starting pembrolizumab. The receptor was isolated from an adult with mismatch repair-deficient cancer. The V gene is TRBV4-1, the J gene TRBJ2-2; TRBD2 aligns across 12 bases. The CDR3 loop reads CASSQDRLAGGPGKRNTGELFF. In DNA form, the CDR3 reads TGCGCCAGCAGCCAAGATCGGCTAGCGGGAGGGCCAGGTAAAAGGAACACCGGGGAGCTGTTTTTT.